Listed below are T cell receptor beta chains from one sample, sequenced in a study of STAT5B mutations in CD4+ large granular lymphocyte leukemia. Clones were read by immunoSEQ multiplex PCR, and TCRdb kept only the in-frame ones, dropping some. The sample contains a few thousand clones, 88% of which appear only once. Sequenced: PBMCs. The receptors originated from a man between 40 and 49 years old with CD4+ T-cell large granular lymphocyte leukemia. Both conserved end residues are part of each CDR3. The D gene is left open where the match is weak. Rows may omit the clone size; those that give it use once, few, many or a size class.

j_gene: TRBJ1-2
abundance: -
d_gene: -
v_gene: TRBV29-1
CDR3nt: TGCAGCGTTGAAGGTACAACTAACCATGGCTACACCTTC
CDR3aa: CSVEGTTNHGYTF

j_gene: TRBJ2-2
abundance: -
d_gene: -
v_gene: TRBV7-8
CDR3nt: TGTGCCAGCAGCTGGGACTCATACACCGGGGAGCTGTTTTTT
CDR3aa: CASSWDSYTGELFF

j_gene: TRBJ2-3
abundance: once
d_gene: -
v_gene: TRBV11-3
CDR3nt: TGTGCCAGCAGCTTAGACGAAGGGTGGGCAGATACGCAGTATTTT
CDR3aa: CASSLDEGWADTQYF

j_gene: TRBJ1-2
abundance: -
d_gene: -
v_gene: TRBV6-1
CDR3nt: TGTGCCAGCAGTGAAACTACAGGGTCGGAGGGCTACACCTTC
CDR3aa: CASSETTGSEGYTF

j_gene: TRBJ1-2
abundance: -
d_gene: TRBD1
v_gene: TRBV11-3
CDR3nt: TGTGCCAGCAGCTTAGAGACAGGGCATGGCTACACCTTC
CDR3aa: CASSLETGHGYTF

j_gene: TRBJ1-2
abundance: -
d_gene: -
v_gene: TRBV19
CDR3nt: TGTGCCAGTAGTATTAACAACAACTATGGCTACACCTTC
CDR3aa: CASSINNNYGYTF

j_gene: TRBJ2-7
abundance: -
d_gene: TRBD2
v_gene: TRBV10-3
CDR3nt: TGTGCCATCAGTGAATTGGCGGGAGGGCCCAACGAGCAGTACTTC
CDR3aa: CAISELAGGPNEQYF

j_gene: TRBJ2-1
abundance: -
d_gene: -
v_gene: TRBV11-2
CDR3nt: TGTGCCAGCAGCTCCCAGGGAGGTGAGCAGTTCTTC
CDR3aa: CASSSQGGEQFF

j_gene: TRBJ1-1
abundance: -
d_gene: -
v_gene: TRBV5-5
CDR3nt: TGTGCCAGCAGACAGGGTTCTGAAGCTTTCTTT
CDR3aa: CASRQGSEAFF

j_gene: TRBJ1-1
abundance: -
d_gene: -
v_gene: TRBV7-9
CDR3nt: TGTGCCAGCAGCTTGGAAGCTGGCTTT
CDR3aa: CASSLEAGF

j_gene: TRBJ2-1
abundance: -
d_gene: -
v_gene: TRBV7-6
CDR3nt: TGTGCCAGCAGCTTATCAACCGGGGTAGCGGTCTACAATGAGCAGTTCTTC
CDR3aa: CASSLSTGVAVYNEQFF

j_gene: TRBJ2-1
abundance: -
d_gene: TRBD2
v_gene: TRBV7-8
CDR3nt: TGTGCCAGCAGCTTATCTAGACTAGCGGGAATAGAGCAGTTCTTC
CDR3aa: CASSLSRLAGIEQFF

j_gene: TRBJ1-1
abundance: -
d_gene: -
v_gene: TRBV18
CDR3nt: TGTGCCAGCTCACCCTCCTTCTACAGGGAGCACCGAACTGAAGCTTTCTTT
CDR3aa: CASSPSFYREHRTEAFF

j_gene: TRBJ2-3
abundance: once
d_gene: -
v_gene: TRBV29-1
CDR3nt: TGCAGCGTTGAAAACAGCGACACAGATACGCAGTATTTT
CDR3aa: CSVENSDTDTQYF

j_gene: TRBJ1-2
abundance: -
d_gene: -
v_gene: TRBV5-4
CDR3nt: TGTGCCAGCAGCCTGAATTTCGGGTATGAGGACTATGGCTACACCTTC
CDR3aa: CASSLNFGYEDYGYTF

j_gene: TRBJ1-6
abundance: -
d_gene: TRBD1
v_gene: TRBV28
CDR3nt: TGTGCCAGCAGTTACCCAGGGACAGGGGTTTCACCCCTCCACTTT
CDR3aa: CASSYPGTGVSPLHF

j_gene: TRBJ2-7
abundance: -
d_gene: -
v_gene: TRBV5-1
CDR3nt: TGCGCCAGCAGCTCCTCCTACGAGCAGTACTTC
CDR3aa: CASSSSYEQYF

j_gene: TRBJ1-2
abundance: -
d_gene: -
v_gene: TRBV5-5
CDR3nt: TGTGCCAGCAGCTCAACAGTCGGGGGCTACTATGGCTACACCTTC
CDR3aa: CASSSTVGGYYGYTF

j_gene: TRBJ2-3
abundance: -
d_gene: TRBD2
v_gene: TRBV5-5
CDR3nt: TGTGCCAGCAGGTTGGGACTAGGAAACACAGATACGCAGTATTTT
CDR3aa: CASRLGLGNTDTQYF

j_gene: TRBJ1-6
abundance: -
d_gene: -
v_gene: TRBV11-3
CDR3nt: TGTGCCAGCAGCTTAGATTTGGGGGGAGCGAATTCACCCCTCCACTTT
CDR3aa: CASSLDLGGANSPLHF

j_gene: TRBJ2-3
abundance: -
d_gene: -
v_gene: TRBV27
CDR3nt: TGTGCCAGCAGTTTCAGTAGCACAGATACGCAGTATTTT
CDR3aa: CASSFSSTDTQYF

j_gene: TRBJ2-3
abundance: -
d_gene: -
v_gene: TRBV11-3
CDR3nt: TGTGCCAGCAGCCCTCAAAGAGGCACAGATACGCAGTATTTT
CDR3aa: CASSPQRGTDTQYF

j_gene: TRBJ1-1
abundance: -
d_gene: -
v_gene: TRBV5-1
CDR3nt: TGCGCCAGCAGCTTGGTTGGGAGCAGCCCAGACACTGAAGCTTTCTTT
CDR3aa: CASSLVGSSPDTEAFF

j_gene: TRBJ1-1
abundance: -
d_gene: -
v_gene: TRBV11-2
CDR3nt: TGTGCCAGCAGCCCGCGCAGGGTGGGCTCCACTGAAGCTTTCTTT
CDR3aa: CASSPRRVGSTEAFF

j_gene: TRBJ1-2
abundance: -
d_gene: -
v_gene: TRBV28
CDR3nt: TGTGCCAGCAGTGGTGACAGGCCCCCCTACACCTTC
CDR3aa: CASSGDRPPYTF

j_gene: TRBJ2-2
abundance: -
d_gene: -
v_gene: TRBV7-9
CDR3nt: TGTGCCAGCAGCTTATACCCAAACACCGGGGAGCTGTTTTTT
CDR3aa: CASSLYPNTGELFF

j_gene: TRBJ2-2
abundance: -
d_gene: -
v_gene: TRBV7-7
CDR3nt: TGTGCCAGCAGCCCGAGCACCGGGGAGCTGTTTTTT
CDR3aa: CASSPSTGELFF

j_gene: TRBJ2-1
abundance: -
d_gene: TRBD1
v_gene: TRBV27
CDR3nt: TGTGCCAGCAGTTTGTGGACAGGGTTGACTGGTGAGCAGTTCTTC
CDR3aa: CASSLWTGLTGEQFF

j_gene: TRBJ1-4
abundance: -
d_gene: TRBD1
v_gene: TRBV6-5
CDR3nt: TGTGCCAGCAGTCAGCCAGGGGGCCAGAGGGAAAAACTGTTTTTT
CDR3aa: CASSQPGGQREKLFF

j_gene: TRBJ1-4
abundance: -
d_gene: -
v_gene: TRBV7-6
CDR3nt: TGTGCCAGCAGCCTACAGGCAACTAATGAAAAACTGTTTTTT
CDR3aa: CASSLQATNEKLFF

j_gene: TRBJ1-4
abundance: once
d_gene: TRBD1
v_gene: TRBV29-1
CDR3nt: TGCAGCGTGATCGAGGACAGGGGTAATGAAAAACTGTTTTTT
CDR3aa: CSVIEDRGNEKLFF

j_gene: TRBJ1-6
abundance: -
d_gene: TRBD1
v_gene: TRBV2
CDR3nt: TGTGCCAGCAGCGTAGGGACAGGGGATAATTCACCCCTCCACTTT
CDR3aa: CASSVGTGDNSPLHF

j_gene: TRBJ1-1
abundance: -
d_gene: TRBD1
v_gene: TRBV7-2
CDR3nt: TGTGCCAGCAGCTCCCAGGGACAGGGGGAAGTTGAAGCTTTCTTT
CDR3aa: CASSSQGQGEVEAFF

j_gene: TRBJ2-2
abundance: -
d_gene: -
v_gene: TRBV27
CDR3nt: TGTGCCAGCAGTTTAAGGGGGAGCGGGGAGCTGTTTTTT
CDR3aa: CASSLRGSGELFF

j_gene: TRBJ2-2
abundance: -
d_gene: TRBD2
v_gene: TRBV5-1
CDR3nt: TGCGCCAGCAGCACCCAACCGGGACTAGCGGGAGCCGGGGAGCTGTTTTTT
CDR3aa: CASSTQPGLAGAGELFF

j_gene: TRBJ2-2
abundance: -
d_gene: TRBD1
v_gene: TRBV5-1
CDR3nt: TGCGCCAGCGAAACAGGGGAGAACACCGGGGAGCTGTTTTTT
CDR3aa: CASETGENTGELFF

j_gene: TRBJ1-1
abundance: -
d_gene: -
v_gene: TRBV6-6
CDR3nt: TGTGCCAGCAGTCCTCGACAGGCTTCGAACACTGAAGCTTTCTTT
CDR3aa: CASSPRQASNTEAFF

j_gene: TRBJ2-7
abundance: -
d_gene: TRBD2
v_gene: TRBV7-2
CDR3nt: TGTGCCAGCAGAGTAGCGGGGACCTACGAGCAGTACTTC
CDR3aa: CASRVAGTYEQYF

j_gene: TRBJ2-5
abundance: -
d_gene: -
v_gene: TRBV5-8
CDR3nt: TGTGCCAGCAGCCTGGGGAAAAAAGAGACCCAGTACTTC
CDR3aa: CASSLGKKETQYF

j_gene: TRBJ2-7
abundance: -
d_gene: -
v_gene: TRBV6-5
CDR3nt: TGTGCCAGCAGTTACTCGACCGAACCCCAGTACTTC
CDR3aa: CASSYSTEPQYF

j_gene: TRBJ2-1
abundance: -
d_gene: TRBD1
v_gene: TRBV5-5
CDR3nt: TGTGCCAGCAGCTTGGGGGGACAGGGGGTGTATGAGCAGTTCTTC
CDR3aa: CASSLGGQGVYEQFF

j_gene: TRBJ2-2
abundance: once
d_gene: TRBD2
v_gene: TRBV11-3
CDR3nt: TGTGCCAGCAGCTTCGCCCGACTAGCGGGATCCACCGGGGAGCTGTTTTTT
CDR3aa: CASSFARLAGSTGELFF

j_gene: TRBJ1-1
abundance: -
d_gene: TRBD1
v_gene: TRBV18
CDR3nt: TGTGCCAGCTCACCACCCGGGACAGGGGGGGGTGGTGAAGCTTTCTTT
CDR3aa: CASSPPGTGGGGEAFF

j_gene: TRBJ1-6
abundance: -
d_gene: -
v_gene: TRBV6-5
CDR3nt: TGTGCCAGCAGTTCCATGGGACGGAATCTGCCCCTCCACTTT
CDR3aa: CASSSMGRNLPLHF

j_gene: TRBJ1-6
abundance: -
d_gene: -
v_gene: TRBV5-1
CDR3nt: TGCGCCAGCAGCTTATCCCCAGATCGAGGAGGAAATTCACCCCTCCACTTT
CDR3aa: CASSLSPDRGGNSPLHF

j_gene: TRBJ1-5
abundance: -
d_gene: -
v_gene: TRBV19
CDR3nt: TGTGCCAGTAGTATAGTTGGCACAGGTCAGCCCCAGCATTTT
CDR3aa: CASSIVGTGQPQHF

j_gene: TRBJ1-2
abundance: -
d_gene: -
v_gene: TRBV28
CDR3nt: TGTGCCAGCAGTTGGGACAACTATGGCTACACCTTC
CDR3aa: CASSWDNYGYTF

j_gene: TRBJ1-6
abundance: few
d_gene: -
v_gene: TRBV19
CDR3nt: TGTGCCAGTAGTATTGTCGGCCAGGGGAATTCACCCCTCCACTTT
CDR3aa: CASSIVGQGNSPLHF